These 9 T cell receptor beta chains came from one sample sequenced in a study of shared clonotypes between healthy human individuals. The table came from immunoSEQ multiplex PCR; TCRdb's copy has only in-frame clones and leaves some out. This table holds a few hundred thousand clones, 80% to 90% found once. The sample consisted of memory CD8+ T cells sorted from blood. Documented subset: CD45RO+ cells pooled with CCR7-negative TemRA cells. The source is a man aged 18 to 29 in good health.

This clone occurred once. The rearrangement uses TRBV12-5 and TRBJ2-7, with D possibly matching TRBD1 (6 bases). Germline CDR1 reads LGHNT; CDR2 reads FRNRAP. The V gene lost 4 bases and the J gene lost 4 bases, with 11 bases spanning the gap. The CDR3 runs 13 residues. The CDR3 loop is CASGWGHEYEQYF. The CDR3 DNA is TGTGCTAGTGGTTGGGGACACGAATACGAGCAGTACTTC.

The V and J genes are TRBV27 and TRBJ2-3, with 7 positions matching TRBD1. J gave up 3 bases and V 6 bases, and 18 bases lay outside the gene matches. CDR3 length: 18 amino acids. CDR1 and CDR2 from the germline V gene are MNHEY and SMNVEV (reference sequence). The CDR3 reads CASSPARPQGPGTDTQYF. CDR3 coding DNA: TGTGCCAGCAGCCCCGCGAGGCCACAGGGGCCGGGGACAGATACGCAGTATTTT.

This chain connects TRBV5-1 to TRBJ1-1, with TRBD1 as a possible D gene (5 bases). Germline CDR1 SGHRS, CDR2 YFSETQ. Trimming stripped 4 bases from V and 8 bases from J, with 12 bases between. The CDR3 loop spans 12 amino acids. CDR3 nucleotide sequence: TGCGCCAGCAGCCCGGACACCTCAGAAGCTTTCTTT. Amino acid sequence: CASSPDTSEAFF.

V is TRBV5-1 and J is TRBJ1-6, with TRBD1 matching over 9 bases. From germline, CDR1 is SGHRS and CDR2 YFSETQ. Trimming at V came to 4 bases and at J to 5 bases, leaving 16 bases not matched to a gene. The CDR3 length is 19 residues. The DNA of the CDR3 is TGCGCCAGCAGCACGGCTGACAGGGGGACTTTTTCCGATAATTCACCCCTCCACTTT. Residues: CASSTADRGTFSDNSPLHF.

The gene calls are TRBV6-1 and TRBJ2-3; D possibly corresponds to TRBD1 (6 bases). CDR3 length: 16 amino acids. The germline V gene has CDR1 MNHNS and CDR2 SASEGT. V lost 2 bases, J lost 4 bases, and 16 bases lay in between. In DNA form, the CDR3 reads TGTGCCAGCAGTGAAAGTTGGGTTGGGGGCCCAGATACGCAGTATTTT. Translated, it gives CASSESWVGGPDTQYF.

The chain uses TRBV27 and TRBJ2-1; unclear D gene. Germline V gene data show CDR1 as MNHEY and CDR2 as SMNVEV (reference sequence). The V and J ends lost 5 bases and 0 bases respectively, with 17 bases between them. The CDR3 runs to 17 residues. CDR3 in amino acids: CASSLNPPHTSYNEQFF. CDR3 sequence (DNA): TGTGCCAGCAGTCTAAACCCCCCACATACCTCCTACAATGAGCAGTTCTTC.

The V call is TRBV27, the J call TRBJ2-5; no clear D. V dropped 6 bases and J dropped 7 bases, with 15 bases sitting between them. The CDR3 sequence is 13 residues long. Looked up from germline, CDR1 is MNHEY and CDR2 is SMNVEV (reference sequence). The CDR3 DNA reads as TGTGCCAGCAGCCACCGTTTGGACGTGACCCAGTACTTC. It encodes CASSHRLDVTQYF.

The V and J genes are TRBV28 and TRBJ1-2, with D unresolved. Deletions cut 5 bases from V and 4 bases from J, with 20 bases between. Germline V gene data show CDR1 as MDHEN and CDR2 as SYDVKM. The CDR3 runs 16 residues. The CDR3 DNA reads as TGTGCCAGCAGTGACCCCGGGCGAACTCTTGTCTATGGCTACACCTTC. Translation gives CASSDPGRTLVYGYTF.

The rearrangement links TRBV25-1 to TRBJ2-1; D is ambiguous. CDR3 length equals 14 residues. Trimming cost V 3 bases and J 5 bases, with 11 bases left between them. Germline V lookup: CDR1 MGHDK, CDR2 SYGVNS. The chain's CDR3 is CASSENKEHNEQFF. The DNA for the CDR3 is TGTGCCAGCAGTGAGAACAAGGAACACAATGAGCAGTTCTTC.